This entry features one T cell receptor (beta chain) sequence. V was cut by 5 bases and J by 5 bases, with 10 bases left in between. The CDR3 sequence is 13 residues long. The germline V gene has CDR1 KGHSY and CDR2 FQNENV. The data derive from a study of blood T cell repertoires in COVID-19. Whole-study context: T cells, B-cell-depleted T cells, or PBMCs provided the cDNA or gDNA that served as material.

As handled by the study authors: The authors estimated nucleated cell counts from reference gene primer amplification. Clones were sequenced by immunoSEQ multiplex PCR, and TCRdb holds only the in-frame ones, with some missing. For V, J and clone size, that table is used; D and trimming come from the DNA. The sample includes 400,000 or so clones, about 87% of them seen just once. This TCR was recovered from a human donor in a cohort sampled during active COVID-19. Sequenced sample: peripheral blood. This sequence joins TRBV16 and TRBJ2-1, with TRBD1 as a possible D gene (5 bases). CDR3 bases: TGTGCCAGCAGCAATGGGGCAAACAATGAGCAGTTCTTC. The encoded protein is CASSNGANNEQFF.